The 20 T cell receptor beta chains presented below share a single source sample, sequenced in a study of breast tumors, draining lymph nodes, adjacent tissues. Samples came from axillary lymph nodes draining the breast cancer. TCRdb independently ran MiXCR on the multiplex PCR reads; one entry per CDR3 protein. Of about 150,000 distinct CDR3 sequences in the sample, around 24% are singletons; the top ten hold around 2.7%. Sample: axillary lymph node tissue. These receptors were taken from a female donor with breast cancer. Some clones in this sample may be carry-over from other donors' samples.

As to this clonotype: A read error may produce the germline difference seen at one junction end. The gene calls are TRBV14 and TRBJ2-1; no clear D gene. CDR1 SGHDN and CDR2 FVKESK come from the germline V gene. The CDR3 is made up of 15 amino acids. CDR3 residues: CASSQDNRRLDEQFF. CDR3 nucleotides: TGTGCCAGCAGCCAAGATAACAGACGATTAGATGAGCAATTCTTC.

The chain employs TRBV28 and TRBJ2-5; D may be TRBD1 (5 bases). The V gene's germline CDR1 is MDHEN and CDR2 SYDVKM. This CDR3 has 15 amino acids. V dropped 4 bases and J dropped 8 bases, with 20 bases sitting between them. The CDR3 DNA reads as TGTGCCAGCAGTTCCCGACAGATCGATAGGAAAACCCAGTACTTC. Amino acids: CASSSRQIDRKTQYF.

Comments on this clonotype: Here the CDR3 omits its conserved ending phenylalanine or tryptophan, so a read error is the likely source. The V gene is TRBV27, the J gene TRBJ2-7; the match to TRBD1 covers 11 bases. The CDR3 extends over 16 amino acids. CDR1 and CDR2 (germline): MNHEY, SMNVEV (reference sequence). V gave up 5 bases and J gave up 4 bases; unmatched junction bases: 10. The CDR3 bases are TGTGCCAGCAGTCCCCTGAGGGACAGGGGGTTTTACGAGCAGTACTCC. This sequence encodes CASSPLRDRGFYEQYS.

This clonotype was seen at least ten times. CDR3 sequence: CASRRVGAGVDEQYF. CDR3 DNA: TGTGCCAGCAGACGGGTGGGGGCGGGAGTAGACGAGCAGTACTTC. The chain recombines TRBV12-3 or TRBV12-4 with TRBJ2-7; TRBD2 is a possible D gene (7 bases). Trimming left V 6 bases short and J 5 bases short, with 20 bases between. CDR3 length: 15 residues.

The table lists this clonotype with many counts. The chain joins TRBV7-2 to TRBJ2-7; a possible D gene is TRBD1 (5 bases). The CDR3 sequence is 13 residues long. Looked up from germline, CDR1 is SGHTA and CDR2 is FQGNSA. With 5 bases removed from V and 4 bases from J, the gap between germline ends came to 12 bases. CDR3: CASSKAAGYEQYF. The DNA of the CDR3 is TGTGCCAGCAGCAAAGCCGCAGGGTACGAGCAGTACTTC.

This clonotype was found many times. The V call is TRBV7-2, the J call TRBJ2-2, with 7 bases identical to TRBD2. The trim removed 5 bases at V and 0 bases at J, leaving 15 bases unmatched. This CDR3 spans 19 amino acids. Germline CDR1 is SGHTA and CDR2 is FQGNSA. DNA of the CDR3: TGTGCCAGCAGCCTCCGACCGACTAGCTTATTCGCGAACACCGGGGAGCTGTTTTTT. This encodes CASSLRPTSLFANTGELFF.

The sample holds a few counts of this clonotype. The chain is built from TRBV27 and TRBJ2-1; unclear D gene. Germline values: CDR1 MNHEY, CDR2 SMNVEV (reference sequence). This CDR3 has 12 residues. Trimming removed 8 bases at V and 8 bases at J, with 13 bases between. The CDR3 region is CASGILWDEQFF. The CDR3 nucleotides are TGTGCCAGCGGTATCTTGTGGGATGAGCAGTTCTTC.

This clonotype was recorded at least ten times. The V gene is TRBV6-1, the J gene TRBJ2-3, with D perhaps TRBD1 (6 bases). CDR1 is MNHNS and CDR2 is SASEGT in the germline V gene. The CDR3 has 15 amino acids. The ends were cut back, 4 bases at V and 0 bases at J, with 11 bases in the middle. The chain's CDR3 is CASSVDRTSTDTQYF. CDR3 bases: TGTGCCAGCAGTGTGGACAGAACTAGCACAGATACGCAGTATTTT.

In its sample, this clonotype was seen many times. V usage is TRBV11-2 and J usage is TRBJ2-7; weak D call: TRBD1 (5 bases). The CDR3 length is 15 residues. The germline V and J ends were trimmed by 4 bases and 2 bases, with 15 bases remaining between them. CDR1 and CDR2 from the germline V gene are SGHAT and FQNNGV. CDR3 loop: CASSSALDNTYEQYF. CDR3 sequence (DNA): TGTGCCAGCAGCTCCGCATTGGACAACACCTACGAGCAGTACTTC.

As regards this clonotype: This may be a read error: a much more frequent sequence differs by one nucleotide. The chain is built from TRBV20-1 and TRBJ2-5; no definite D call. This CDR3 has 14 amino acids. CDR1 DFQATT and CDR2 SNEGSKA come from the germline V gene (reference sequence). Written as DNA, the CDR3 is TGCAGTGCTAGCTCGACGTTGCCCCAAGAGACCCAGTGCTTC. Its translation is CSASSTLPQETQCF.

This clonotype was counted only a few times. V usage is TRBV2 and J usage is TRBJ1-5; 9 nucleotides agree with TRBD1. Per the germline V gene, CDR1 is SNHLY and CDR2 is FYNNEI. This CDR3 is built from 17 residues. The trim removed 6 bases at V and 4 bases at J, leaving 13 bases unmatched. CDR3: CASRGQGGGLRNQPQHF. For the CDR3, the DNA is TGTGCCAGCAGGGGACAGGGTGGGGGGCTTAGGAATCAGCCCCAGCATTTT.

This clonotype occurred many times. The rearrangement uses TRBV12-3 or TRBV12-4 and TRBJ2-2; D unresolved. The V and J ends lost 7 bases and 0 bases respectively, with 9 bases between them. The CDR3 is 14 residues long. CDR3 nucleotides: TGTGCCAGCATCGAAGCCACGAACACCGGGGAGCTGTTTTTT. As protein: CASIEATNTGELFF.

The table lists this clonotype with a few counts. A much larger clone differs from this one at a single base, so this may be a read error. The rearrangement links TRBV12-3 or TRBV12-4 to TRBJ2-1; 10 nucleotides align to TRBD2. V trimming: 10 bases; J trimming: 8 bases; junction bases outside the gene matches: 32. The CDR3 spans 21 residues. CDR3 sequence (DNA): TGTGCCACCAGCCAGCCGACGAGGGGGCCGAGGACTAGCGGCGTAGGGTATGAGCAGTTCTTC. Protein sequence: CATSQPTRGPRTSGVGYEQFF.

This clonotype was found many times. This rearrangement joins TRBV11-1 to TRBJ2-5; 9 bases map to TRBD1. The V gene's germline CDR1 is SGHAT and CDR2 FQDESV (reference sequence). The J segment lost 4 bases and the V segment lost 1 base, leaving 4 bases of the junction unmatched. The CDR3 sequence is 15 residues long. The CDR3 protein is CASSLGDRAAETQYF. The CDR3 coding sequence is TGTGCCAGCAGCTTAGGGGACAGGGCCGCAGAGACCCAGTACTTC. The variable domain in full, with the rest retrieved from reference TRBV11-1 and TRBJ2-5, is EAEVAQSPRYKITEKSQAVAFWCDPISGHATLYWYRQILGQGPELLVQFQDESVVDDSQLPKDRFSAERLKGVDSTLKIQPAELGDSAMYLCASSLGDRAAETQYFGPGTRLLVL.

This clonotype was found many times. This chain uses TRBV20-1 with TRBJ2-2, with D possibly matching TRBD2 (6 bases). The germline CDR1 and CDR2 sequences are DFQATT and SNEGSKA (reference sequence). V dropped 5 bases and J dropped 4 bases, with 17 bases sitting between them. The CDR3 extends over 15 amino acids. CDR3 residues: CSASLGGTGTGELFF. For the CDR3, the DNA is TGCAGTGCTTCACTGGGGGGTACGGGCACCGGGGAGCTGTTTTTT.

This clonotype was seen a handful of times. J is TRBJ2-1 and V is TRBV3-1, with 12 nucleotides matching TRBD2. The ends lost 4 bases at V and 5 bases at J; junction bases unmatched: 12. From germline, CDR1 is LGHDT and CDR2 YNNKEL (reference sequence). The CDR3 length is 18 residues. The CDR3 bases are TGTGCCAGCAGCCCACCTAGCGGGAGGGCCGGGACCAACAATGAGCAGTTCTTC. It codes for CASSPPSGRAGTNNEQFF.

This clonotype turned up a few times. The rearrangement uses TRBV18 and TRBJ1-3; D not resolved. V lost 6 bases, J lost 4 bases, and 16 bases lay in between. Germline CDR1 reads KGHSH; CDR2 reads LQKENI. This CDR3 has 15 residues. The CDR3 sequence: CASSPARGQGNTIYF. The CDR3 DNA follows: TGTGCCAGCTCCCCCGCGAGAGGGCAGGGAAACACCATATATTTT.

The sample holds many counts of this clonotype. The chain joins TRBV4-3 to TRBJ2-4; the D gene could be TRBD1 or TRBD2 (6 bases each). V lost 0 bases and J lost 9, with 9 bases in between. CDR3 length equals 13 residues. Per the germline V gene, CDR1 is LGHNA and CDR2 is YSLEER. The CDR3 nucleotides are TGCGCCAGCAGCCAAGACAGGGGAGGCATTCAGTACTTC. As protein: CASSQDRGGIQYF.

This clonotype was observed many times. CDR3 loop: CASSQDDLGYEQYF. The CDR3 DNA follows: TGTGCCAGCAGCCAAGATGATTTGGGGTACGAGCAGTACTTC. The chain is built from TRBV14 and TRBJ2-7, with no clear D. Germline V gene data show CDR1 as SGHDN and CDR2 as FVKESK. This CDR3 spans 14 amino acids. The V end lost 0 bases, the J end lost 4 bases, and 10 bases lay between the germline ends.

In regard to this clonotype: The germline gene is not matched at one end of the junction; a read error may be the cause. In DNA form, the CDR3 reads TGTGCCAGTAGTCCACAGGCGGCAACTAATGAAGAACTGTTTTTT. As protein: CASSPQAATNEELFF. J is TRBJ1-4 and V is TRBV19, with a weak D call TRBD1 (5 bases). The germline V gene encodes CDR1 LNHDA and CDR2 SQIVND (reference sequence). The CDR3 runs to 15 residues.